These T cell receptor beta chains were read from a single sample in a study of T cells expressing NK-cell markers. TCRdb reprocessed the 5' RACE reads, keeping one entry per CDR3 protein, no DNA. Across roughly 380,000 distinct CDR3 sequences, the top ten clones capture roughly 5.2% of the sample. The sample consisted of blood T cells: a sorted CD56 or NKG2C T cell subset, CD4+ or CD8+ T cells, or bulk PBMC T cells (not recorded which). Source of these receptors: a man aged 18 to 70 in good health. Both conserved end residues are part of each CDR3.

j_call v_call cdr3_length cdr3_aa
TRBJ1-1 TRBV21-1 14 CASNTNGLNTEAFF
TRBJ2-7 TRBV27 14 CASSRGQGRYEQYF
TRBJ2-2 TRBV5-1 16 CASSPNAGGRTGELFF
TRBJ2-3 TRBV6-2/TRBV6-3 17 CASSYPIDRGRSDTQYF
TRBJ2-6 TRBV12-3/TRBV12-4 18 CASSFPRGLNSGANVLTF
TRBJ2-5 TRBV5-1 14 CASSSDRNGETQYF
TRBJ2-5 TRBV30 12 CAWSAGEETQYF
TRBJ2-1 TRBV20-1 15 CSARRFGGSYNEQFF
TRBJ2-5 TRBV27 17 CASSGTGLAEIQETQYF
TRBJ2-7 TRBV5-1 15 CASSSAGTRTYEQYF
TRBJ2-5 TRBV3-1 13 CASSQGAQETQYF
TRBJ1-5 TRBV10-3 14 CAISDRGQDQPQHF
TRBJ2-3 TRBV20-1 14 CSATSQGAVDTQYF
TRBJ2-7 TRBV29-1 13 CSVKGRGAYEQYF
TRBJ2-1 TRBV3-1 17 CASSSGTSALTYNEQFF
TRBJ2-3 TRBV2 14 CASSGTISGGTQYF
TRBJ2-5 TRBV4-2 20 CASSQDGRHGSAGVSETQYF
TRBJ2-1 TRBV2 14 CASRDWTVSGEQFF
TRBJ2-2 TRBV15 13 CAAKGPTGGELFF
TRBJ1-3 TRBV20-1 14 CSARHPTERNTIYF
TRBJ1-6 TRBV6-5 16 CASSYSGQGYHSPLHF
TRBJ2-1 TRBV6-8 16 CASSYFGGGPSNEQFF
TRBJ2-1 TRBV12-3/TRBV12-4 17 CASSPGRGTRTFDEQFF
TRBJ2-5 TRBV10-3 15 CAISDPTRGQETQYF
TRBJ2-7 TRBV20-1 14 CSARAGRGSYEQYF
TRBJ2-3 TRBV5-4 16 CASSLDQHPRADTQYF
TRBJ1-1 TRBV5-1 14 CASSFQATNTEAFF
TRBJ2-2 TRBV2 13 CASSRTRTGELFF
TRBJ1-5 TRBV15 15 CATSSMMGAGQPQHF
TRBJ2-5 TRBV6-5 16 CASSYVSGTAKETQYF
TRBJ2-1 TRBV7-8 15 CASSHPAYNSPEQFF
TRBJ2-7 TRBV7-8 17 CASSLFGVTGGEYEQYF
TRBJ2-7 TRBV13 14 CASSLGRMGYEQYF
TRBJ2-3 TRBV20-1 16 CSASVAGGRSTDTQYF
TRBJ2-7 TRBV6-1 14 CASSPSEKRGEQYF
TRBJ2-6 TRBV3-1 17 CASSQEGRGAGANVLTF
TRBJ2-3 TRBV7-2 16 CASSRSGGRGTDTQYF
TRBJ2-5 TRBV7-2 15 CASSPPGVPRETQYF
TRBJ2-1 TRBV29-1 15 CSVQRQRDSYNEQFF
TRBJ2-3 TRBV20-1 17 CSARDPFPGILTDTQYF
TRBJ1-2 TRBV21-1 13 CARYNGNNYGYTF
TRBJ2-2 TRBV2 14 CASTNWFGSGELFF
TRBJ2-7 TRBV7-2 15 CASSLGGTGRVEQYF
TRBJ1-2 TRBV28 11 CGVSSNYGYTF
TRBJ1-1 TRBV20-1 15 CSARKGGDLNTEAFF
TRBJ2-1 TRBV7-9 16 CASSLEARALGDEQFF